This T cell receptor beta chain was recorded in a study of molecular identifiers for immune sequencing clone quantification. Germline values: CDR1 SEHNR, CDR2 FQNEAQ (reference sequence). This CDR3 is 13 amino acids long. V gave up 5 bases and J gave up 6 bases, with 12 bases separating them. One entry per CDR3 protein results from TCRdb running MiXCR on the PCR reads. Of 490,000 or so distinct CDR3 sequences in the sample, 20% to 25% were seen once. This clonotype was seen ten or more times. The source is a human donor in good health. Some libraries in this study had Jurkat cell RNA spiked in. Material for sequencing was naive CD8+ T cells from blood, with Jurkat cell RNA spiked in. Subset specified: FACS-sorted CD8+CD4-CCR7+CD45RA+ naive T cells. The chain links TRBV7-9 to TRBJ2-3; unclear D gene. CDR3 bases: TGTGCCAGCAGCAAGGTCGTCGACGATACGCAGTATTTT. It encodes CASSKVVDDTQYF.